This is a list of T cell receptor beta chains from one sample in a study of regulatory T cells in long-lasting Graves disease. A single record per CDR3 protein comes from TCRdb applying MiXCR to the multiplex PCR reads. The sample lists about 400,000 distinct CDR3 sequences; around 15% were seen once. Specimen: peripheral blood mononuclear cells (PBMCs), collected at new diagnosis, from a patient treated with antithyroid drugs. The receptors originated from a female donor with Graves disease. The CDR3 runs from the conserved cysteine through the conserved F or W. D genes are given only for firm matches. Part of the rows lack a size; the others show once, few, many or a class for expanded clones.

CDR3 DNA,CDR3 protein,clone size,D gene,V gene,J gene
TGTGCCAGCACTTCCTGGAGACAGGGGGCTAGGGGCTACACCTTC,CASTSWRQGARGYTF,few,TRBD1,TRBV28,TRBJ1-2
TGTGCCAGCAGCCCCACTAGCGGGGGGGCCCTCGGCACAGATACGCAGTATTTT,CASSPTSGGALGTDTQYF,few,TRBD2,TRBV9,TRBJ2-3
TGTGCCAGCAGTAGCGGGAGTGTATTCACAGATACGCAGTATTTT,CASSSGSVFTDTQYF,NA,TRBD2,TRBV6-1,TRBJ2-3
TGCGCCAGCAGTGATGGGGACAGGGCCGGCGGGGAGCTGTTTTTT,CASSDGDRAGGELFF,many,TRBD1,TRBV10-2,TRBJ2-2
TGTGCCAGCAGCGAGACTAGAACCTACGAGCAGTACTTC,CASSETRTYEQYF,many,NA,TRBV6-1,TRBJ2-7
TGTGCCAGCAGCTCAGGGGGGACACCCCAAAATGAGCAGTTCTTC,CASSSGGTPQNEQFF,NA,NA,TRBV7-3,TRBJ2-1
TGCAGCGTTGAAGATTGGACGGACTATGGCTACACCTTC,CSVEDWTDYGYTF,many,NA,TRBV29-1,TRBJ1-2
TGCGCCAGCAGCCAAGATCGGGAAAAGACCCAGTACTTC,CASSQDREKTQYF,NA,NA,TRBV4-3,TRBJ2-5
TGTGCCAGCAGTCGCAGGGCGGGGTATGGCTACACCTTC,CASSRRAGYGYTF,few,NA,TRBV12-3/TRBV12-4,TRBJ1-2
TGTGCCAGCAGTCCGGGAAGATACACTGAAGCTTTCTTT,CASSPGRYTEAFF,many,NA,TRBV27,TRBJ1-1
TGTGCCTGGGATAGTAGGAACTGTGGCTACACCTTC,CAWDSRNCGYTF,NA,NA,TRBV30,TRBJ1-2
TGCAGCGTCGCCCAGGGAGGAGGAGGGAGCAATCAGCCCCAGCATTTT,CSVAQGGGGSNQPQHF,many,NA,TRBV29-1,TRBJ1-5
TGTGCCATCAGTGGGTCTAGCAGTCTGGCAGAGACCCAGTACTTC,CAISGSSSLAETQYF,many,NA,TRBV10-3,TRBJ2-5
TGTGCCAGCACCGATAAAGGGCGCAATCCTGAAGCTTTCTTT,CASTDKGRNPEAFF,NA,NA,TRBV6-1,TRBJ1-1
TGCGCCAGCAGCTTGGAGGGGGCGGGAGCCTACAATGAGCAGTTCTTC,CASSLEGAGAYNEQFF,few,NA,TRBV5-1,TRBJ2-1
TGTGCCAGCAGCCCCTGGGTTTCGAACTCCTACGAGCAGTACTTC,CASSPWVSNSYEQYF,many,NA,TRBV11-2,TRBJ2-7
TGTGCCAGCATCGCCGAACTAGCGGGAGGGCGTCCCACCGGGGAGCTGTTTTTT,CASIAELAGGRPTGELFF,once,TRBD2,TRBV2,TRBJ2-2
TGTGCCAGCAGTGTCTGGACAGGGGCCGCGGCGTTGAGGGCCGGGGAGCTGTTTTTT,CASSVWTGAAALRAGELFF,many,TRBD1,TRBV6-1,TRBJ2-2
TGTGCCAGCAGTGAAGGGACAGGGGCCTACTATGGCTACACCTTC,CASSEGTGAYYGYTF,many,TRBD1,TRBV2,TRBJ1-2
TGTGCCAGCTCACCACCTATGTTCAGTTTTGGAAACACCATATATTTT,CASSPPMFSFGNTIYF,NA,NA,TRBV18,TRBJ1-3
TGTGCCAGCAGCACCCTAGTGGCAGGGGACACAGATACGCAGTATTTT,CASSTLVAGDTDTQYF,NA,NA,TRBV7-9,TRBJ2-3
TGTGCCAGCAGCCGGGCGTTGGCAGGGAGCACAGATACGCAGTATTTT,CASSRALAGSTDTQYF,many,NA,TRBV6-1,TRBJ2-3
TGTGCCAGCACTGACCGGGACTACCTCTACAATGAGCAGTTCTTC,CASTDRDYLYNEQFF,few,TRBD2,TRBV28,TRBJ2-1
TGTGCCAGCAGTCCCACCCAGGGACTGGGCTCAAATGAGCAGTTCTTC,CASSPTQGLGSNEQFF,many,NA,TRBV6-1,TRBJ2-1
TGTGCCAGCAGCTTAGGGGGGGTTAATTCACCCCTCCACTTT,CASSLGGVNSPLHF,many,NA,TRBV7-2,TRBJ1-6
TGCGCCAGCAGCCAACGGGCCTTGGGTAACACTGAAGCTTTCTTT,CASSQRALGNTEAFF,NA,NA,TRBV4-1,TRBJ1-1
TGCAGTGCTAGTCCCCGACAGGGGGAAAAGTCCAATTATCAGCCCCAGCATTTT,CSASPRQGEKSNYQPQHF,many,TRBD1,TRBV20-1,TRBJ1-5
TGTGCCAGCAGTGTTTCATGGGACAATGAGCAGTTCTTC,CASSVSWDNEQFF,many,NA,TRBV2,TRBJ2-1
TGTGCCAGCACCCAATCGGCAAACCCCTATGGCTACACCTTC,CASTQSANPYGYTF,NA,NA,TRBV7-9,TRBJ1-2
TGTGCCAGCAGCTTAGGGGACAATGCTAATGAGCAGTTCTTC,CASSLGDNANEQFF,once,NA,TRBV7-9,TRBJ2-1
TGTGCCAGCAGTCGGGGACAGGCGATAGATACGCAGTATTTT,CASSRGQAIDTQYF,many,TRBD1,TRBV6-2/TRBV6-3,TRBJ2-3
TGTGCCAGCAGCGTCCAAGGACCACACAATGAGCAGTTCTTC,CASSVQGPHNEQFF,many,NA,TRBV11-2,TRBJ2-1
TGTGCCAGCAGGTGGGACATAAGCACAGATACGCAGTATTTT,CASRWDISTDTQYF,many,NA,TRBV13,TRBJ2-3
TGTGCCAGCAGCCAACAGGGCCATGAGCAGTTCTTC,CASSQQGHEQFF,many,NA,TRBV3-1,TRBJ2-1
TGCGCCAGCACCAGGGAGGCAGTTGGCTACACCTTC,CASTREAVGYTF,many,NA,TRBV5-1,TRBJ1-2
TGTGCCAGCAGCTTGGGTCAGGGTAGAGACACCGGGGAGCTGTTTTTT,CASSLGQGRDTGELFF,many,NA,TRBV5-4,TRBJ2-2
TGTGCCACCGAGGGGGCGACCAATGAGCAGTTCTTC,CATEGATNEQFF,few,TRBD1,TRBV6-2/TRBV6-3,TRBJ2-1
TGTGCCAGCAGTTACAACCCTAGGGGGGAGCTGTTTTTT,CASSYNPRGELFF,NA,NA,TRBV6-5,TRBJ2-2
TGCAGTGCTAGAGATAGGCAGGGGGATACCTATGGCTACACCTTC,CSARDRQGDTYGYTF,many,TRBD1,TRBV20-1,TRBJ1-2
TGTGCCAGTCGTCTAGCGGCGACCTCGGAGACCCAGTACTTC,CASRLAATSETQYF,many,TRBD2,TRBV7-2,TRBJ2-5
TGTGCCAGCACCCAGGAGGGGTATGGCTACACCTTC,CASTQEGYGYTF,NA,NA,TRBV25-1,TRBJ1-2
TGTGCCATCAGTGACCCCGGGGACAGGGCCCCCGGGGAAGCTTTCTTT,CAISDPGDRAPGEAFF,NA,TRBD1,TRBV10-3,TRBJ1-1
TGTGCCAGCAGTTACTCGACCAGGGTGTCCTCCTACGAGCAGTACTTC,CASSYSTRVSSYEQYF,many,NA,TRBV6-6,TRBJ2-7
TGCAGTGCTAGAGATTACTTGGACTCCTACAATGAGCAGTTCTTC,CSARDYLDSYNEQFF,many,NA,TRBV20-1,TRBJ2-1
TGCGCCAGCCAAGACAGAAACACCGGGGAGCTGTTTTTT,CASQDRNTGELFF,few,NA,TRBV10-1,TRBJ2-2
TGTGCCAGCAGGGGACAGATGGGCAATCAGCCCCAGCATTTT,CASRGQMGNQPQHF,many,TRBD1,TRBV28,TRBJ1-5
TGTGCCAGCAGCCTTGGTCCCGGGACAGAAGATGGCTACACCTTC,CASSLGPGTEDGYTF,few,TRBD1,TRBV7-2,TRBJ1-2
TGCGCCAGCAGCTTGTCCCCCGGGACAGTTAATGAAAAACTGTTTTTT,CASSLSPGTVNEKLFF,many,TRBD1,TRBV5-1,TRBJ1-4
TGTGCCAGCAGCCAGGCCACAGGGACCTATGGCTACACCTTC,CASSQATGTYGYTF,many,NA,TRBV3-1,TRBJ1-2
TGCAGCGTTGAGTATAGGGGCACTGAAGCTTTCTTT,CSVEYRGTEAFF,few,NA,TRBV29-1,TRBJ1-1
TGCAGTGCTAGCACGGGGTCTGGTGGCTACACCTTC,CSASTGSGGYTF,few,NA,TRBV20-1,TRBJ1-2
TGCAGTGCCCCGGGCCCGGGTGAGGAGACCCAGTACTTC,CSAPGPGEETQYF,many,NA,TRBV20-1,TRBJ2-5